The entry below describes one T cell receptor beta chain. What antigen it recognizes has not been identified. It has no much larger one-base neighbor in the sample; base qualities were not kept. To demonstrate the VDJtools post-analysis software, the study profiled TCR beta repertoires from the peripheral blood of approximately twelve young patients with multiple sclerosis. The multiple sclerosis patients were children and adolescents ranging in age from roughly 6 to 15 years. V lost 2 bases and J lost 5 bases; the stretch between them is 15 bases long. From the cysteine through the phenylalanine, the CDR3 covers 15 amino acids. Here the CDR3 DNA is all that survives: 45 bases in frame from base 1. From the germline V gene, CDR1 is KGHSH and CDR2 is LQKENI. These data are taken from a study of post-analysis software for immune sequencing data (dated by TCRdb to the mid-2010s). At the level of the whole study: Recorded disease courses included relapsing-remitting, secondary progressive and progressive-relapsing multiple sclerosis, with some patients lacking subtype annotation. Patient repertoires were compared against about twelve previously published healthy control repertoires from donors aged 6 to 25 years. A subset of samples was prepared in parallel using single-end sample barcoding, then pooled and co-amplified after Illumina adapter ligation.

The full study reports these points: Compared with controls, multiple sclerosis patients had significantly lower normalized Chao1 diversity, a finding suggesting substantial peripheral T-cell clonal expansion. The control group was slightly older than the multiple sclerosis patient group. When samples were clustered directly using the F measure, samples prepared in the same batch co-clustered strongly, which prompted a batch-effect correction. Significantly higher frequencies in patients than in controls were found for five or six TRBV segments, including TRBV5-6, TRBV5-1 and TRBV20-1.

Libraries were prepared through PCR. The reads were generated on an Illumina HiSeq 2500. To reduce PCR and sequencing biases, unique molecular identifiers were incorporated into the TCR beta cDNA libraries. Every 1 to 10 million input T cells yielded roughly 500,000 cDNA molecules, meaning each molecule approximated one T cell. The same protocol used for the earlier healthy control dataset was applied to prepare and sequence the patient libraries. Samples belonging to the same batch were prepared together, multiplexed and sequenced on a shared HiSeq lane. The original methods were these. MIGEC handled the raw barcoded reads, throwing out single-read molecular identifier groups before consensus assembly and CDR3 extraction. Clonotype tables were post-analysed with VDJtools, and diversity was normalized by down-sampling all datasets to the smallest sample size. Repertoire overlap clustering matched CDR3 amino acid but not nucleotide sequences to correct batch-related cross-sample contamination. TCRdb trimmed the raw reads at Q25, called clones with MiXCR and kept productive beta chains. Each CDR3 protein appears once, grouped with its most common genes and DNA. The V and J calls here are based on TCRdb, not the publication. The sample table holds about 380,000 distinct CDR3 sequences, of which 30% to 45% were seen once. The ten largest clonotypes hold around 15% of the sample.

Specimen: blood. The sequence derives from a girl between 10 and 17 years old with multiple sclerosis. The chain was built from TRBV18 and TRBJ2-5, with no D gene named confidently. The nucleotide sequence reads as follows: TGTGCCAGCTCACCAAACCGGGTCCAAACGGAGACCCAGTACTTC. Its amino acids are CASSPNRVQTETQYF.